Presented here are 5 T cell receptor beta chains from one specimen sequenced in a study of T cell responses to AZD1222 COVID-19 vaccine. Sequencing was performed with immunoSEQ multiplex PCR; in TCRdb, only in-frame clones are kept and a portion is missing. The sample consists of around 130,000 clones, 94% of them appearing once. The starting material was peripheral blood, obtained on day 0 of AZD1222 vaccination. The receptor source for this set is an adult in good health.

V and J are TRBV9 and TRBJ2-1, with TRBD1 matching 8 bases. The germline V gene has CDR1 SGDLS and CDR2 YYNGEE. The V segment lost 0 bases and the J segment 2 bases; nucleotides outside the gene matches: 4. This CDR3 is built from 16 residues. The CDR3 DNA is TGTGCCAGCAGCGTAGATTGGGACAGGACCTACAATGAGCAGTTCTTC. Translated, it gives CASSVDWDRTYNEQFF. Complete variable domain (other parts from reference TRBV9 and TRBJ2-1): DSGVTQTPKHLITATGQRVTLRCSPRSGDLSVYWYQQSLDQGLQFLIQYYNGEERAKGNILERFSAQQFPDLHSELNLSSLELGDSALYFCASSVDWDRTYNEQFFGPGTRLTVL.

The V gene is TRBV5-8, the J gene TRBJ1-1, with TRBD1 matching over 8 bases. This CDR3 has 16 amino acids. CDR1 and CDR2 (germline): SGHTS, YDEGEE. V lost 1 base and J lost 6; bases outside the gene matches: 11. The CDR3 region has the DNA TGTGCCAGCAGCTTGCGAGACAGGGGATTGCAGCCTGAAGCTTTCTTT. It specifies CASSLRDRGLQPEAFF.

J is TRBJ2-2 and V is TRBV11-2; 9 bases align to TRBD2. This CDR3 spans 18 amino acids. The trim removed 6 bases at V and 3 bases at J, leaving 14 bases unmatched. Per the germline V gene, CDR1 is SGHAT and CDR2 is FQNNGV. This chain's CDR3 is CASSPLRGREGYTGELFF. The CDR3 DNA reads TGTGCCAGCAGTCCACTGCGGGGGCGGGAGGGCTACACCGGGGAGCTGTTTTTT. The full variable domain, completed using reference TRBV11-2 and TRBJ2-2, is EAGVAQSPRYKIIEKRQSVAFWCNPISGHATLYWYQQILGQGPKLLIQFQNNGVVDDSQLPKDRFSAERLKGVDSTLKIQPAKLEDSAVYLCASSPLRGREGYTGELFFGEGSRLTVL.

The chain uses TRBV5-1 and TRBJ1-4, with D perhaps TRBD1 (5 bases). CDR3 length: 15 amino acids. Trimming left V 0 bases short and J 0 bases short, with 6 bases between. Germline V gives CDR1 SGHRS, CDR2 YFSETQ. CDR3 nucleotide sequence: TGCGCCAGCAGCTTGGAGGGGACAACTAATGAAAAACTGTTTTTT. Its protein product is CASSLEGTTNEKLFF.

This clone was seen a handful of times. This sequence joins TRBV2 and TRBJ1-2, with D unresolved. The CDR3 has 13 amino acids. V lost 3 bases, J lost 7 bases, and 12 bases lay in between. Germline CDR1 SNHLY, CDR2 FYNNEI. The CDR3 DNA sequence: TGTGCCAGCAGTGATAGCAGGTCTCCTGGCTACACCTTC. Amino acid sequence: CASSDSRSPGYTF.